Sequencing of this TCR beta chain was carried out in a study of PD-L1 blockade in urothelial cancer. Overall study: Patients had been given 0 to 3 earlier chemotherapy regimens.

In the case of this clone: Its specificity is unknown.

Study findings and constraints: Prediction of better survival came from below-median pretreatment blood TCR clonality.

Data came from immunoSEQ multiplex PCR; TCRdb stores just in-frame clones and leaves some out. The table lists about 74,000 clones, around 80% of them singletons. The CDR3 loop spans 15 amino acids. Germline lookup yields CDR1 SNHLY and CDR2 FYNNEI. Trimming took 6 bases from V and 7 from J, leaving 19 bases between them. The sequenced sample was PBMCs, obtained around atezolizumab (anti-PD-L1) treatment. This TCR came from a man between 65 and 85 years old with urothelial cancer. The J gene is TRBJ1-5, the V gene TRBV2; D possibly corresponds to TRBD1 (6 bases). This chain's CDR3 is CASSETGLGAQPQHF. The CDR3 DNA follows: TGTGCCAGCAGCGAAACAGGGTTAGGGGCCCAGCCCCAGCATTTT.